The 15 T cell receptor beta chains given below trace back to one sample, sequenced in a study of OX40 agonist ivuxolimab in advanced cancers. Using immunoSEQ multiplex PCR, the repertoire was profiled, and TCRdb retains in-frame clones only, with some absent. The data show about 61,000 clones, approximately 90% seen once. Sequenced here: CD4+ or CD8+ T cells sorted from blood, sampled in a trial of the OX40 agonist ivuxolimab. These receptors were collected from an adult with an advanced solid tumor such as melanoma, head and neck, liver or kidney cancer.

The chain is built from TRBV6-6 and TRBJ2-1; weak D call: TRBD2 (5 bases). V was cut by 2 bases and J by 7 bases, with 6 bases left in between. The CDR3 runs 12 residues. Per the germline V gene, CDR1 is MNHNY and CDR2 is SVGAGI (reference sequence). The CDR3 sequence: CASSYGENEQFF. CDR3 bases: TGTGCCAGCAGTTACGGGGAGAATGAGCAGTTCTTC.

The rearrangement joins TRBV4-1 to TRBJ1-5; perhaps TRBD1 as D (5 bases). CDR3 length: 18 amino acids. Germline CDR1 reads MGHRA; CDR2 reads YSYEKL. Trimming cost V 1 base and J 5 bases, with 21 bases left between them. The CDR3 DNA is TGCGCCAGCAGCCAAGGACAAATTTCCCGACAGTCTTATCAGCCCCAGCATTTT. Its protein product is CASSQGQISRQSYQPQHF.

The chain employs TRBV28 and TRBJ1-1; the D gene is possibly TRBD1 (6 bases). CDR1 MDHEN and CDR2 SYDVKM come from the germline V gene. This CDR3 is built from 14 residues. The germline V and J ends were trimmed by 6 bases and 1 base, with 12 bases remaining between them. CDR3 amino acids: CASRYLGANTEAFF. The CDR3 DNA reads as TGTGCCAGCAGGTACTTGGGGGCGAACACTGAAGCTTTCTTT.

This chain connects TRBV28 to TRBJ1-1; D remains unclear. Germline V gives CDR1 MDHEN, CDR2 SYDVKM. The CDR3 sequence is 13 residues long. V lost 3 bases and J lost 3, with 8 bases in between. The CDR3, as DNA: TGTGCCAGCAGTTTCAGGTTTTACACTGAAGCTTTCTTT. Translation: CASSFRFYTEAFF.

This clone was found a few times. The CDR3, as DNA: TGTGCCAGCAGTTTACCCGCCGAGGGGGATTCACCCCTCCACTTT. Protein: CASSLPAEGDSPLHF. The chain links TRBV28 to TRBJ1-6; tentative D call: TRBD1 (6 bases). The CDR3 length is 15 residues. Germline lookup yields CDR1 MDHEN and CDR2 SYDVKM. The V and J ends lost 2 bases and 8 bases respectively, with 13 bases between them.

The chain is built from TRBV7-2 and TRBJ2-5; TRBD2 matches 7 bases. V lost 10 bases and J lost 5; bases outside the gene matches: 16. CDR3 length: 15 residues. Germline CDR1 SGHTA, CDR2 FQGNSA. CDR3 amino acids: CATRSGGGPWETQYF. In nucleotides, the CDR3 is TGTGCCACCCGATCGGGGGGAGGGCCATGGGAGACCCAGTACTTC.

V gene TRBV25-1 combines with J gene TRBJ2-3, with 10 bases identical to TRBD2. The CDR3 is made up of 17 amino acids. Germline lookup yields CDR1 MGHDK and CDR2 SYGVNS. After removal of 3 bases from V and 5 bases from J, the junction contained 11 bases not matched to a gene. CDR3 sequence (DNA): TGTGCCAGCAGTGAGCTCATGGTCCTAGCGGGAGAAGATACGCAGTATTTT. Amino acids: CASSELMVLAGEDTQYF.

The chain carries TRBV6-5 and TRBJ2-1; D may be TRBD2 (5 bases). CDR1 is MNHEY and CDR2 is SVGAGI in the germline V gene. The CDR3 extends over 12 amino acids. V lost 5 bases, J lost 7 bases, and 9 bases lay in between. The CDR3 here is CASSKLGNEQFF. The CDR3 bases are TGTGCCAGCAGTAAACTAGGGAATGAGCAGTTCTTC.

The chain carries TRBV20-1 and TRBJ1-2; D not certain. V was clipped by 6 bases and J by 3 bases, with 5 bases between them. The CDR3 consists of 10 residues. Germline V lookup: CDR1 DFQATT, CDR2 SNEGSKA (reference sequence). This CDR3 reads CSAADYGYTF. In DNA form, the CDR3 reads TGCAGTGCGGCAGACTATGGCTACACCTTC.

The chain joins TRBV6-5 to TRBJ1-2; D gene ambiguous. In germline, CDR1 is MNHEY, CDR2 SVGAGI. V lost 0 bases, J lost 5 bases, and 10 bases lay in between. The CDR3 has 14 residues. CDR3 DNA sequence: TGTGCCAGCAGTTACTCGGGTTCTGCTTATGGCTACACCTTC. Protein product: CASSYSGSAYGYTF.

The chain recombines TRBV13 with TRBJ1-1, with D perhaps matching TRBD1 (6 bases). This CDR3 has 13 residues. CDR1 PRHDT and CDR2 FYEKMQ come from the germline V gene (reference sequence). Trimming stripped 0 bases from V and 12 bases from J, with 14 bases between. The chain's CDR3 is CASSLGGWGAPFF. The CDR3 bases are TGTGCCAGCAGCTTAGGCGGATGGGGGGCACCTTTCTTT. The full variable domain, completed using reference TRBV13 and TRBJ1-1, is AAGVIQSPRHLIKEKRETATLKCYPIPRHDTVYWYQQGPGQDPQFLISFYEKMQSDKGSIPDRFSAQQFSDYHSELNMSSLELGDSALYFCASSLGGWGAPFFGQGTRLTVV.

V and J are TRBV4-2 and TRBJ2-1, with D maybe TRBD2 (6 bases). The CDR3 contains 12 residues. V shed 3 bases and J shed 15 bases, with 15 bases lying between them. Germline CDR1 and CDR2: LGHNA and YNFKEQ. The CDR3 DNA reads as TGTGCCAGCAGCCAGGTAGCGGAAAATAGGTTCTTC. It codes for CASSQVAENRFF.

The CDR3 loop is CSEGKETQYF. The CDR3 DNA sequence: TGCAGTGAAGGAAAAGAGACCCAGTACTTC. The chain couples TRBV20-1 to TRBJ2-5; unclear D gene. V was cut by 7 bases and J by 3 bases, with 6 bases left in between. CDR3 length: 10 residues. Germline CDR1 DFQATT, CDR2 SNEGSKA (reference sequence).

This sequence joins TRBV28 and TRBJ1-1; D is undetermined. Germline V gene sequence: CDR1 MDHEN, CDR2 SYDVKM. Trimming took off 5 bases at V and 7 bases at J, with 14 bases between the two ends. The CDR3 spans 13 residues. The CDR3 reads CASSRRRRLEAFF. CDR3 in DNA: TGTGCCAGCAGTCGCAGGCGACGACTTGAAGCTTTCTTT.

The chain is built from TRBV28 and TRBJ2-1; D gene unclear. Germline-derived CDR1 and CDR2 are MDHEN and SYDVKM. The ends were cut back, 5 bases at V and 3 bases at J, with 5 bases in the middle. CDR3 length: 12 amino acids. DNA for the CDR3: TGTGCCAGCAGTCCTTACTACAATGAGCAGTTCTTC. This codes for CASSPYYNEQFF.